This T cell receptor (beta chain) stems from a study of Tregs in tolerant kidney transplant recipients. Sequencing was performed with immunoSEQ multiplex PCR; in TCRdb, only in-frame clones are kept and a portion is missing. The sample shows 85,000 to 100,000 clones, 93% of them seen only once. With regard to this clone: Its antigen is as yet unknown.

Study-wide results and caveats: The small number of patients limits these findings pending further validation. Some patients' samples used different primers over time, so nucleotide sequences weren't comparable.

The CDR3 is 15 amino acids. Trimming took 4 bases from V and 2 from J; bases not matched to a gene: 3. Germline lookup yields CDR1 SGHRS and CDR2 YFSETQ. The TCR sequence derives from a human donor who received a combined kidney and bone marrow transplant. The sample consisted of CD4+ T cells from blood, taken before the transplant. The V call is TRBV5-1, the J call TRBJ2-7, with 13 bases aligning to TRBD2. This CDR3 reads CASSPGLAGAYEQYF. CDR3 in DNA: TGCGCCAGCAGCCCCGGACTAGCGGGGGCCTACGAGCAGTACTTC.